This paragraph covers one T cell receptor (beta chain) sequence. Its antigen is still unknown. The PCR used 60 Vbeta and 13 Jbeta primers. The repertoire was sequenced with immunoSEQ multiplex PCR; TCRdb's copy has only in-frame clones and lacks some. Of 100,000 to 150,000 clones detected, 74% appear once; the ten largest clones hold roughly 10%. Each donor's status was that of a healthy bone marrow donor. The data were taken from a study of cytomegalovirus exposure and HLA in healthy donors. The study's findings and limits: Productive status was seen about 90% or about 30% of the time for most TCR beta V segments in an earlier analysis. In a later analysis, the majority of CMV-associated beta chains seemingly showed HLA restriction. In presence/absence analyses, roughly uniform sequencing depth across donors was assumed.

The CDR3 runs to 13 residues. V dropped 2 bases and J dropped 3 bases, with 7 bases sitting between them. The V gene's germline CDR1 is MDHEN and CDR2 SYDVKM. The sequencing sample was made of PBMCs. This clonotype was sampled from a woman in her 50s in good health and CMV-seropositive. The chain is built from TRBV28 and TRBJ1-1; no clear D gene. The CDR3 sequence is CASSLVGDTEAFF. The CDR3 coding sequence is TGTGCCAGCAGTTTAGTAGGAGACACTGAAGCTTTCTTT. The full variable domain, with the rest looked up from reference TRBV28 and TRBJ1-1, is DVKVTQSSRYLVKRTGEKVFLECVQDMDHENMFWYRQDPGLGLRLIYFSYDVKMKEKGDIPEGYSVSREKKERFSLILESASTNQTSMYLCASSLVGDTEAFFGQGTRLTVV.